Each of the 4 T cell receptor beta chains below was sequenced from the same sample in a study of T cell repertoires in ileal Crohn's disease. Clones were read by immunoSEQ multiplex PCR, and TCRdb kept only the in-frame ones, dropping some. This table has about 8,200 clones, around 74% appearing once. The material sequenced was ileal tissue. These receptor sequences come from an adult with Crohn's disease.

This clone was seen a handful of times. DNA of the CDR3: TGCGCCAGCAGCTCCGGATGGGGGCCCGATACGCAGTATTTT. Amino acids: CASSSGWGPDTQYF. The rearrangement joins TRBV5-1 to TRBJ2-3; D perhaps matches TRBD1 (6 bases). CDR1 is SGHRS, CDR2 YFSETQ, per germline. The CDR3 is 14 residues long. Trimming left V 3 bases short and J 6 bases short, with 14 bases between.

CDR3 sequence: CASSVDAGGLYSEQFF. The CDR3 nucleotides read TGTGCCAGCAGCGTAGATGCGGGGGGGCTTTATTCTGAGCAGTTCTTC. This rearrangement joins TRBV9 to TRBJ2-1, with TRBD2 identical over 9 bases. This CDR3 is 16 amino acids long. Trimming cost V 0 bases and J 9 bases; bases outside gene matches: 10. CDR1 and CDR2 (germline): SGDLS, YYNGEE.

This clone has a handful of counts. V is TRBV5-1 and J is TRBJ1-6, with 11 bases matching TRBD1. Germline V gene sequence: CDR1 SGHRS, CDR2 YFSETQ. The CDR3 extends over 16 amino acids. Trimming cost V 4 bases and J 9 bases; bases outside gene matches: 9. The CDR3 loop is CASSTDGQGATSPLHF. CDR3 bases: TGCGCCAGCAGCACAGACGGACAGGGGGCGACTTCACCCCTCCACTTT.

This chain uses TRBV14 with TRBJ1-2; 7 bases match TRBD1. The CDR3 totals 15 residues. V dropped 0 bases and J dropped 4; count of bases not matched to a gene: 5. The germline CDR1 and CDR2 sequences are SGHDN and FVKESK. The CDR3 loop is CASSQEAGTAYGYTF. CDR3 coding DNA: TGTGCCAGCAGCCAAGAAGCCGGGACAGCCTATGGCTACACCTTC.